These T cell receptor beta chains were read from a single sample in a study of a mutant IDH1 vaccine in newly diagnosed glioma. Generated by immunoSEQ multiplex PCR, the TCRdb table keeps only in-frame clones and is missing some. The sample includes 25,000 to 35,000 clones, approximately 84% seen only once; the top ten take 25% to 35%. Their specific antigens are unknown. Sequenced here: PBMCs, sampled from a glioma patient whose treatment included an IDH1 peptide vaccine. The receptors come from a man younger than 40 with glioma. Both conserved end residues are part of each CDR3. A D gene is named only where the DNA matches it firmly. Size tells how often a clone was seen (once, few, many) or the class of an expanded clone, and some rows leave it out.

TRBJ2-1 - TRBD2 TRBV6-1 CASSDIFLAGGSYNEQFF TGTGCCAGCAGTGACATATTCCTAGCGGGGGGTTCGTACAATGAGCAGTTCTTC
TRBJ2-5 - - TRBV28 CASSSTSRQETQYF TGTGCCAGCAGTTCAACCAGTAGGCAAGAGACCCAGTACTTC
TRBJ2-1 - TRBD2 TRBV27 CASSDRDSGDEQFF TGTGCCAGCAGTGACCGGGATAGCGGGGATGAGCAGTTCTTC
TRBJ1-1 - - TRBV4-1 CASSQDRKGIGTEAFF TGCGCCAGCAGCCAAGATCGTAAGGGGATAGGCACTGAAGCTTTCTTT
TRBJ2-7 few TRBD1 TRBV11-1 CASSLLGTADEQYF TGTGCCAGCAGCTTACTTGGGACAGCTGACGAGCAGTACTTC
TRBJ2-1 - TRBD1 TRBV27 CASSITGGSEQFF TGTGCCAGCAGTATAACAGGGGGCAGTGAGCAGTTCTTC
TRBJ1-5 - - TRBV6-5 CASSPGAVTQPQHF TGTGCCAGCAGTCCCGGGGCAGTTACTCAGCCCCAGCATTTT
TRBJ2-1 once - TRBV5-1 CASSLASRDNEQFF TGCGCCAGCAGCTTAGCTTCGAGGGACAATGAGCAGTTCTTC
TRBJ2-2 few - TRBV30 CAWSVGPRGRDTGELFF TGTGCCTGGAGTGTAGGGCCACGAGGCAGGGACACCGGGGAGCTGTTTTTT
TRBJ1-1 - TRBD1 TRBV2 CASTRQGGGTEAFF TGTGCCAGCACACGACAGGGAGGTGGCACTGAAGCTTTCTTT
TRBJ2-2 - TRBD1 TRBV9 CASSTWDRSTGELFF TGTGCCAGCAGCACTTGGGACAGGTCCACCGGGGAGCTGTTTTTT
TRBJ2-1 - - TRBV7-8 CASSWIADLYNEQFF TGTGCCAGCAGCTGGATAGCGGACCTATACAATGAGCAGTTCTTC
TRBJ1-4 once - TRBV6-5 CASSYSMGEKLFF TGTGCCAGCAGTTACTCGATGGGGGAAAAACTGTTTTTT
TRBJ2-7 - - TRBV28 CASSFTIQGRLSYEQYF TGTGCCAGCAGTTTCACTATACAGGGAAGACTTTCCTACGAGCAGTACTTC
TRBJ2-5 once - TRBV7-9 CASSGQRGQSETQYF TGTGCCAGCAGCGGACAAAGAGGACAGTCAGAGACCCAGTACTTC
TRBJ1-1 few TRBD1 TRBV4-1 CASSQAAGTAGAFF TGCGCCAGCAGCCAGGCCGCCGGGACAGCTGGAGCTTTCTTT
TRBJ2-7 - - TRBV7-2 CASSLVTASGQYF TGTGCCAGCAGCTTAGTGACCGCGTCTGGGCAGTACTTC
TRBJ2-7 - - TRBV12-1 CASRVGRLAKNEQYF TGTGCCAGCAGGGTTGGTAGGCTAGCGAAAAACGAGCAGTACTTC
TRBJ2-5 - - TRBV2 CASSEYPVQETQYF TGTGCCAGCAGTGAATATCCCGTACAAGAGACCCAGTACTTC
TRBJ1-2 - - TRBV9 CASSVVGQALGGYTF TGTGCCAGCAGCGTAGTTGGGCAGGCCCTCGGTGGCTACACCTTC
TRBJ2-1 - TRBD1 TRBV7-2 CASSPKTGHYNEQFF TGTGCCAGCAGCCCCAAGACAGGGCACTACAATGAGCAGTTCTTC
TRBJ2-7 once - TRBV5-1 CASSLGSAYEQYF TGCGCCAGCAGCTTGGGCAGCGCCTACGAGCAGTACTTC
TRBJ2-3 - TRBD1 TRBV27 CASSFFKDRGYTDTQYF TGTGCCAGCAGTTTCTTCAAGGACAGGGGTTACACAGATACGCAGTATTTT
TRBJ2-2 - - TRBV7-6 CASSSAGGGELFF TGTGCCAGCAGCTCCGCGGGCGGCGGGGAGCTGTTTTTT
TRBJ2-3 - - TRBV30 CAWSVRDTQYF TGTGCCTGGAGTGTACGAGATACGCAGTATTTT
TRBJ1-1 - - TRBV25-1 CASSEFTENTEAFF TGTGCCAGCAGTGAATTCACAGAGAACACTGAAGCTTTCTTT
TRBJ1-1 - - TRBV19 CASTEGGSDTEAFF TGTGCCAGTACCGAGGGGGGTTCGGACACTGAAGCTTTCTTT